The clone carrying this TCR beta chain was detected only a few times. The CDR3 is 13 amino acids. Trimming removed 5 bases at V and 4 bases at J, with 8 bases between. Germline values: CDR1 LNHNV, CDR2 YYDKDF (reference sequence). The data stem from a study of T cells after yellow fever vaccination. General study results and limits: A weaker but faster secondary response was observed, peaking on day 5 versus 15.

TCRdb processed the 5' RACE reads anew with MiXCR; each CDR3 protein has one entry. This table has more than 30,000 distinct CDR3 sequences, approximately 6.6% appearing once. The sequencing here drew on PBMCs, either bulk or a sorted T-cell subset (CD4+, CD8+, memory, or dextramer-sorted; not recorded which), taken on the day of the first yellow fever vaccination. This clonotype originated in a man younger than 35 who received the YFV17D yellow fever vaccine. The rearrangement links TRBV15 to TRBJ1-4, with D unclear. The CDR3 nucleotides are TGTGCCACCAGCGGTTACTTTAATGAAAAACTGTTTTTT. Residues: CATSGYFNEKLFF.